The next 27 T cell receptor beta chains were all read from a single sample in a study of blood T cell repertoires in COVID-19. Sequencing was performed with immunoSEQ multiplex PCR; in TCRdb, only in-frame clones are kept and a portion is missing. The sample consists of around 280,000 clones, approximately 86% of them appearing once. The sequenced sample consisted of peripheral blood. Receptors were obtained from a man between 65 and 80 years old with acute or convalescent COVID-19.

This clone was recorded only once. The V gene is TRBV5-4, the J gene TRBJ2-3; 7 positions agree with TRBD1. Germline V gene lookup returns CDR1 SGHNT and CDR2 YYREEE (reference sequence). Trimming removed 3 bases from V and 3 bases from J; junction bases left unmatched: 4. This CDR3 is 14 amino acids long. DNA for the CDR3: TGTGCCAGCAGCTCCGGGACAGCAACAGATACGCAGTATTTT. Translated, it gives CASSSGTATDTQYF.

The V and J genes are TRBV11-3 and TRBJ2-5; D is possibly TRBD1 (5 bases). The CDR3 contains 14 residues. Trimming pared 0 bases from V and 3 bases from J, leaving 8 bases between. Germline V gene data show CDR1 as SGHNT and CDR2 as YENEEA. CDR3 sequence (DNA): TGTGCCAGCAGCTTAGAAGGGGCGGAAGAGACCCAGTACTTC. It specifies CASSLEGAEETQYF.

This clone showed up just a few times. This chain uses TRBV9 with TRBJ1-6, with D hard to call. The CDR3 totals 15 residues. The germline CDR1 and CDR2 sequences are SGDLS and YYNGEE. V lost 4 bases and J lost 6, with 14 bases in between. CDR3 residues: CASSLGPLPNSPLHF. CDR3 DNA sequence: TGTGCCAGCAGCCTAGGGCCTTTACCTAATTCACCCCTCCACTTT.

DNA for the CDR3: TGTGCCAGCAGTTTGTCGCGGGGCGGGACCGGGGAGCTGTTTTTT. It yields the protein CASSLSRGGTGELFF. The V gene is TRBV27, the J gene TRBJ2-2; D is possibly TRBD2 (6 bases). Germline values: CDR1 MNHEY, CDR2 SMNVEV (reference sequence). Trimming cost V 3 bases and J 5 bases, with 13 bases left between them. This CDR3 has 15 residues.

The gene calls are TRBV3-1 (or the pseudogene TRBV3-2) and TRBJ2-5; possibly TRBD2 for D (5 bases). The ends were cut back, 1 base at V and 1 base at J, with 10 bases in the middle. The CDR3 has 15 amino acids. Per germline, CDR1 LGHDT and CDR2 YNNKEL (reference sequence). The CDR3 protein is CASSQVQAVQETQYF. CDR3 DNA sequence: TGTGCCAGCAGCCAAGTTCAAGCGGTCCAAGAGACCCAGTACTTC.

V and J are TRBV19 and TRBJ2-7; TRBD2 matches 9 bases. The CDR3 has 16 amino acids. V lost 3 bases to trimming and J lost 2 bases; unmatched junction nucleotides: 8. Germline values: CDR1 LNHDA, CDR2 SQIVND (reference sequence). CDR3 loop: CASSISPSGTPYEQYF. CDR3 coding DNA: TGTGCCAGTAGTATCTCCCCTAGCGGGACTCCCTACGAGCAGTACTTC.

This sequence joins TRBV6-2 or TRBV6-3 and TRBJ2-7, with TRBD1 identical over 8 bases. The V and J ends lost 6 bases and 2 bases, in that order; junction bases with no gene match: 6. Per the germline V gene, CDR1 is MNHEY and CDR2 is SVGEGT. This CDR3 has 14 residues. The CDR3 nucleotides are TGTGCCAGCAGCCGCGGACAGGGCACCTACGAGCAGTACTTC. It specifies CASSRGQGTYEQYF.

Notes on this clone: The same CDR3 also results from other DNA sequences found in this sample. This chain joins TRBV9 and TRBJ1-5, with D maybe TRBD1 (5 bases). CDR3 length equals 15 residues. Trimming stripped 0 bases from V and 2 bases from J, with 9 bases between. Germline CDR1 SGDLS, CDR2 YYNGEE. The CDR3 sequence is CASSVGGIGNQPQHF. The CDR3 coding sequence is TGTGCCAGCAGCGTAGGGGGCATAGGCAATCAGCCCCAGCATTTT. The whole variable domain, remainder taken from reference TRBV9 and TRBJ1-5, is DSGVTQTPKHLITATGQRVTLRCSPRSGDLSVYWYQQSLDQGLQFLIQYYNGEERAKGNILERFSAQQFPDLHSELNLSSLELGDSALYFCASSVGGIGNQPQHFGDGTRLSIL.

Points on this clone: The same CDR3 can be traced to other DNA sequences in this sample. CDR3 bases: TGTGCCAGCTCACAGACTAGCACAGATACGCAGTATTTT. It is translated as CASSQTSTDTQYF. V gene TRBV18 combines with J gene TRBJ2-3; D unresolved. This CDR3 is built from 13 residues. Trimming pared 4 bases from V and 0 bases from J, leaving 5 bases between. Germline values: CDR1 KGHSH, CDR2 LQKENI. The complete variable domain, with remaining parts taken from reference TRBV18 and TRBJ2-3, reads NAGVMQNPRHLVRRRGQEARLRCSPMKGHSHVYWYRQLPEEGLKFMVYLQKENIIDESGMPKERFSAEFPKEGPSILRIQQVVRGDSAAYFCASSQTSTDTQYFGPGTRLTVL.

The J gene is TRBJ1-6, the V gene TRBV30; perhaps TRBD1 as D (5 bases). The CDR3 runs 15 residues. CDR1 GTSNPN and CDR2 SVGIG come from the germline V gene (reference sequence). Trimming took off 3 bases at V and 1 base at J, with 10 bases between the two ends. The CDR3: CAWRNRGSYNSPLHF. The CDR3 DNA reads as TGTGCCTGGAGGAATAGGGGTTCCTATAATTCACCCCTCCACTTT. Supplemented by reference TRBV30 and TRBJ1-6, the full variable domain reads SQTIHQWPATLVQPVGSPLSLECTVEGTSNPNLYWYRQAAGRGLQLLFYSVGIGQISSEVPQNLSASRPQDRQFILSSKKLLLSDSGFYLCAWRNRGSYNSPLHFGNGTRLTVT.

J is TRBJ1-1 and V is TRBV7-2; TRBD1 matches at 10 bases. CDR3 length: 14 residues. Germline V CDR1 and CDR2: SGHTA, FQGNSA. V lost 5 bases to trimming and J lost 4 bases; unmatched junction nucleotides: 4. In nucleotides, the CDR3 is TGTGCCAGCAGCCCTCGGACAGGGGGCACTGAAGCTTTCTTT. It is translated as CASSPRTGGTEAFF.

The chain has TRBV27 and TRBJ2-2, with 7 bases aligning to TRBD1. The trim removed 6 bases at V and 4 bases at J, leaving 11 bases unmatched. CDR1 and CDR2 (germline): MNHEY, SMNVEV (reference sequence). The CDR3 has 16 residues. CDR3 sequence (DNA): TGTGCCAGCAGCTATAGGAGACAGGGATTCACCGGGGAGCTGTTTTTT. This gives the protein CASSYRRQGFTGELFF.

The chain's CDR3 is CASSPSRAGRSVHYGYTF. Here the CDR3 DNA reads TGCGCCAGCAGCCCAAGTAGGGCAGGGAGGTCGGTCCACTATGGCTACACCTTC. This sequence joins TRBV4-3 and TRBJ1-2; tentative D call: TRBD1 (5 bases). CDR1 and CDR2 (germline): LGHNA, YSLEER. Trimming took 4 bases from V and 3 from J, leaving 24 bases between them. This CDR3 region has 18 residues.

Notes on this clone: This CDR3 is also generated by other DNA sequences in the sample. The CDR3 region is CASSGGGQPQHF. The CDR3 coding sequence is TGTGCCAGTAGCGGGGGAGGGCAGCCCCAGCATTTT. This chain joins TRBV19 and TRBJ1-5, with D possibly matching TRBD1 (5 bases). The ends were cut back, 6 bases at V and 7 bases at J, with 10 bases in the middle. The germline CDR1 and CDR2 sequences are LNHDA and SQIVND (reference sequence). This CDR3 is 12 amino acids long.

The chain employs TRBV20-1 and TRBJ2-2; 12 bases map to TRBD2. Per the germline V gene, CDR1 is DFQATT and CDR2 is SNEGSKA (reference sequence). The CDR3 contains 16 residues. The junction had 5 bases not matched to a gene; V was cut back by 3 bases and J by 3 bases. Here the CDR3 DNA reads TGCAGTGCTAGTCTTCTAGCGGGAGGGTACACCGGGGAGCTGTTTTTT. Residues: CSASLLAGGYTGELFF.

This sequence joins TRBV6-5 and TRBJ2-7; 7 bases line up with TRBD1. After removal of 6 bases from V and 2 bases from J, the junction contained 7 bases not matched to a gene. Germline V CDR1 and CDR2: MNHEY, SVGAGI. The CDR3 contains 14 residues. Here the CDR3 reads CASRTFGTAYEQYF. In DNA form, the CDR3 reads TGTGCCAGCAGGACCTTCGGGACAGCCTACGAGCAGTACTTC.

Points on this clone: Other DNA sequences in this sample translate to the same CDR3. This chain uses TRBV11-2 with TRBJ2-3, with no clear D. The V end was cut by 5 bases, the J end by 1 base, with 4 bases between. In germline, CDR1 is SGHAT, CDR2 FQNNGV. The CDR3 contains 12 residues. The CDR3 coding sequence is TGTGCCAGCAGCCCCGGCACAGATACGCAGTATTTT. As protein: CASSPGTDTQYF.

The chain carries TRBV7-9 and TRBJ2-7; 9 positions agree with TRBD1. Germline CDR1 is SEHNR and CDR2 is FQNEAQ (reference sequence). Trimming took 3 bases from V and 0 from J; bases not matched to a gene: 3. The CDR3 covers 15 residues. The CDR3 loop reads CASSLAGQGSYEQYF. For the CDR3, the DNA is TGTGCCAGCAGCTTGGCGGGACAGGGCTCCTACGAGCAGTACTTC.

The chain joins TRBV25-1 to TRBJ2-1, with 11 bases identical to TRBD2. The CDR3 extends over 16 amino acids. The ends lost 0 bases at V and 7 bases at J; junction bases unmatched: 5. Germline loops: CDR1 MGHDK, CDR2 SYGVNS. This CDR3 reads CASSEYASGGMNEQFF. The CDR3 DNA follows: TGTGCCAGCAGTGAATATGCTAGCGGGGGGATGAATGAGCAGTTCTTC.

This clone turned up a few times. The chain recombines TRBV12-3 or TRBV12-4 with TRBJ1-2, with D uncertain. CDR3 size: 13 residues. V dropped 1 base and J dropped 5 bases, with 8 bases sitting between them. The CDR3 spells CASSLGALYGYTF. CDR3 DNA sequence: TGTGCCAGCAGTTTAGGGGCTCTATATGGCTACACCTTC.

V usage is TRBV3-1 (or the pseudogene TRBV3-2) and J usage is TRBJ1-6; the match to TRBD1 covers 8 bases. V dropped 2 bases and J dropped 9; count of bases not matched to a gene: 9. The CDR3 extends over 16 amino acids. The germline V gene has CDR1 LGHDT and CDR2 YNNKEL (reference sequence). CDR3 sequence: CASSQYGQGGSSPLHF. CDR3 sequence (DNA): TGTGCCAGCAGCCAATACGGACAGGGAGGTAGTTCACCCCTCCACTTT.

This chain uses TRBV7-9 with TRBJ1-2; 7 bases map to TRBD1. The CDR3 has 13 amino acids. Germline V gene sequence: CDR1 SEHNR, CDR2 FQNEAQ (reference sequence). With V trimmed by 5 bases and J by 4 bases, 4 bases remained unmatched. For the CDR3, the DNA is TGTGCCAGCAGCCGACAGGGCTTCTATGGCTACACCTTC. It codes for CASSRQGFYGYTF.

This chain links TRBV4-3 with TRBJ1-6, with D possibly matching TRBD1 (6 bases). CDR1 is LGHNA and CDR2 is YSLEER in the germline V gene. The CDR3 is 15 amino acids. Trimming cost V 2 bases and J 4 bases, with 9 bases left between them. The chain's CDR3 is CASSQTGHYNSPLHF. The DNA of the CDR3 is TGCGCCAGCAGCCAAACGGGACATTATAATTCACCCCTCCACTTT.

This clone has more than one count but fewer than ten. The chain recombines TRBV25-1 with TRBJ2-3; D may be TRBD2 (5 bases). CDR3 length: 15 residues. The germline V gene encodes CDR1 MGHDK and CDR2 SYGVNS. V lost 1 base and J lost 5, with 13 bases in between. CDR3 nucleotides: TGTGCCAGCAGTGAATCTGAGAGGGAGCTAGATACGCAGTATTTT. Translation: CASSESERELDTQYF.

The rearrangement links TRBV10-1 to TRBJ1-5; D gene ambiguous. From germline, CDR1 is WNHNN and CDR2 SYGVQD (reference sequence). Trimming pared 2 bases from V and 3 bases from J, leaving 5 bases between. The CDR3 contains 13 residues. CDR3 DNA sequence: TGCGCCAGCAGTGAGACAGTCAATCAGCCCCAGCATTTT. Its protein product is CASSETVNQPQHF.

The chain couples TRBV6-2 or TRBV6-3 to TRBJ2-1, with 9 bases identical to TRBD2. CDR3 length equals 17 residues. Germline CDR1 is MNHEY and CDR2 is SVGEGT. Trimming at V came to 6 bases and at J to 7 bases, leaving 16 bases not matched to a gene. The CDR3 loop is CASSSPGREGPRNEQFF. The CDR3 region has the DNA TGTGCCAGCAGCTCCCCTGGGCGGGAGGGCCCGAGGAATGAGCAGTTCTTC.

This clone was detected a few times. V is TRBV29-1 and J is TRBJ2-7, with 8 positions matching TRBD1. J gave up 5 bases and V 7 bases, and 7 bases lay outside the gene matches. The CDR3 runs to 12 residues. Looked up from germline, CDR1 is SQVTM and CDR2 is ANQGSEA. This CDR3 reads CSAGGPENEQYF. DNA of the CDR3: TGCAGCGCAGGGGGCCCCGAGAACGAGCAGTACTTC.